Listed below are T cell receptor beta chains from one sample, sequenced in a study of tumor and adjacent non-tumor tissue in lung cancer. MiXCR, applied by TCRdb to the multiplex PCR reads, yields one record per CDR3 protein. The data show about 75,000 distinct CDR3 sequences, with around 77% seen just once and about 12% held by the top ten. The sequenced sample consisted of lung tumor tissue. The source of these receptors is a woman aged 50 to 65 with non-small cell lung cancer. CDR3s include the opening cysteine and the closing phenylalanine or tryptophan. The order of the fields is D gene, J gene, V gene, clone size, CDR3 protein, CDR3 DNA. D genes are given only for firm matches. Clone sizes are given selectively: once, few, many, or a class where the clone is expanded.

>TRBD1|TRBJ2-5|TRBV5-1|.
CASSSELTGGETQYF
TGCGCCAGCAGCTCCGAACTGACAGGGGGAGAGACCCAGTACTTC
>.|TRBJ2-5|TRBV6-5|.
CASGRLVDSQETQYF
TGTGCCAGCGGGAGACTAGTGGACTCGCAAGAGACCCAATACTTC
>.|TRBJ1-5|TRBV4-2|.
CAISQGPRYINQPQHF
TGTGCCATCAGCCAAGGACCGAGATATATCAATCAGCCCCAGCATTTT
>TRBD1|TRBJ2-7|TRBV12-3/TRBV12-4|.
CASSFEGQLNYEQYF
TGTGCCAGCAGTTTTGAGGGACAGCTTAACTACGAGCAGTACTTC
>.|TRBJ2-7|TRBV6-6|.
CASQEEAETYEQYF
TGTGCCAGCCAGGAAGAGGCAGAGACCTACGAGCAGTACTTC
>.|TRBJ2-7|TRBV12-3/TRBV12-4|.
CANTLDPSSTYEQYF
TGTGCCAACACTTTAGACCCCAGTTCCACCTACGAGCAGTACTTC
>.|TRBJ1-3|TRBV6-5|few
CATRPDRGGNTVYF
TGTGCCACGCGACCGGATAGGGGAGGAAACACCGTATATTTT
>TRBD2|TRBJ2-1|TRBV24-1|many
CATSVKGLGLLYNEQFF
TGTGCCACCAGTGTTAAGGGACTAGGACTGCTCTACAATGAGCAGTTCTTC
>TRBD1|TRBJ2-6|TRBV5-1|many
CASSVQTGSSGANVLTF
TGCGCCAGCAGCGTACAGACAGGGTCGTCTGGGGCCAACGTCCTGACTTTC
>.|TRBJ2-7|TRBV6-6|.
CASSGKSYEQYF
TGTGCCAGTAGCGGCAAGTCGTACGAGCAGTACTTC